The entry that follows covers one T cell receptor beta chain sequence. As yet, its antigen is unknown. This CDR3 fails to terminate in the conserved phenylalanine or tryptophan, so it likely reflects a read error. No cell sorting was done before RNA was extracted from the tissue. Chemotherapy-naive patients with new lung cancer underwent thoracic surgery in China, August–November 2014. Germline V gives CDR1 MNHNS, CDR2 SASEGT. Trimming cost V 4 bases and J 8 bases, with 14 bases left between them. CDR3 length: 14 residues. This specimen belongs to a study of tumor and adjacent non-tumor tissue in lung cancer. Background on the study: Patients comprised about a dozen adenocarcinoma, a couple of squamous cell carcinoma and 1 small cell lung cancer. Some 4.2 million productive TCRbeta reads were obtained per sample on average. Study conclusions and caveats: Top 100 clones took a larger repertoire share in normal lung.

TCRbeta libraries were built with three rounds of nested PCR, modified from ARM-PCR. Using its own MiXCR run on the multiplex PCR reads, TCRdb lists one record per CDR3 protein. Of 200,000 to 250,000 distinct CDR3 sequences in the sample, 70% to 75% are singletons; the top ten hold around 25%. The TCR comes from a man aged 55 to 70 with non-small cell lung cancer. The sample consisted of lung tumor tissue. The rearrangement uses TRBV6-1 and TRBJ2-2, with no clear D. The CDR3 protein is CASSVQANIGELFL. CDR3 nucleotides: TGTGCCAGCAGTGTTCAGGCGAACATTGGGGAGCTGTTTTTG.